Below, one T cell receptor (beta chain) is given with its context. This record belongs to a study of T cell changes during pregnancy in multiple sclerosis. Germline values: CDR1 MNHEY, CDR2 SVGAGI. The CDR3 spans 12 residues. V was pared by 8 bases and J by 7 bases, with 14 bases between. Produced via immunoSEQ multiplex PCR; TCRdb's table is partial and in-frame only. The table shows about 40,000 clones, with approximately 88% occurring only once. The chain links TRBV6-5 to TRBJ1-2; D is ambiguous. This sample comprised peripheral blood, obtained in the first trimester of pregnancy. This sequence was found in a female donor in good health, enrolled as a control in a pregnancy study. The CDR3 sequence: CASGWRGGGYTF. CDR3 bases: TGTGCCAGCGGTTGGCGGGGAGGTGGCTACACCTTC.